The 15 T cell receptor beta chains in this list originate from one sample, sequenced in a study of cytomegalovirus exposure and HLA in healthy donors. Use of 60 Vbeta and 13 Jbeta primers characterized the PCR. Repertoires were generated with immunoSEQ multiplex PCR, while TCRdb's copy carries only in-frame clones and drops some. The sample has approximately 130,000 clones. Sample: PBMCs. These receptors were collected from a woman in her fifties or sixties in good health and CMV-seronegative.

J is TRBJ1-5 and V is TRBV28; 10 bases are a match to TRBD1. CDR1 and CDR2 from the germline V gene are MDHEN and SYDVKM. The V gene end was trimmed by 10 bases and the J gene end by 10 bases; junction bases not matched to a gene: 19. The CDR3 is 16 amino acids. CDR3 region: CAIVEGDRGLRGPQHF. CDR3 coding DNA: TGTGCCATCGTGGAAGGGGACAGGGGCCTCCGGGGTCCCCAGCATTTT.

V gene TRBV18 combines with J gene TRBJ1-5, with TRBD1 identical over 8 bases. The V gene end was trimmed by 1 base and the J gene end by 2 bases; junction bases not matched to a gene: 7. CDR3 size: 17 residues. The germline gives CDR1 KGHSH, CDR2 LQKENI. Here the CDR3 reads CASSPRTGGIGNQPQHF. CDR3 in DNA: TGTGCCAGCTCACCACGTACAGGGGGAATCGGCAATCAGCCCCAGCATTTT.

V gene TRBV27 combines with J gene TRBJ2-7; 8 bases match TRBD1. CDR1 is MNHEY, CDR2 SMNVEV, per germline (reference sequence). V trimming: 1 base; J trimming: 5 bases; junction bases outside the gene matches: 4. CDR3 length: 14 amino acids. The CDR3 nucleotides read TGTGCCAGCAGTTTATGGGGACAGGAGAACGAGCAGTACTTC. It yields the protein CASSLWGQENEQYF.

The chain carries TRBV28 and TRBJ2-2, with TRBD1 matching over 8 bases. Germline lookup yields CDR1 MDHEN and CDR2 SYDVKM. The CDR3 contains 16 residues. Unmatched junction bases numbered 11, after V lost 4 bases and J lost 7 bases. The CDR3, as DNA: TGTGCCAGCAGTTCCACCCCCCAGGGGGCGGGCGGGGAGCTGTTTTTT. The encoded protein is CASSSTPQGAGGELFF.

V usage is TRBV27 and J usage is TRBJ2-7, with D possibly matching TRBD2 (6 bases). Germline loops: CDR1 MNHEY, CDR2 SMNVEV (reference sequence). CDR3 size: 16 residues. The V and J ends lost 0 bases and 0 bases respectively, with 12 bases between them. CDR3 in amino acids: CASSLSGLQGSYEQYF. The CDR3 bases are TGTGCCAGCAGTTTATCGGGACTCCAGGGCTCCTACGAGCAGTACTTC.

This chain links TRBV9 with TRBJ2-3; TRBD2 matches at 13 bases. Germline CDR1 and CDR2: SGDLS and YYNGEE. CDR3 length: 17 residues. J lost 3 bases, V lost 4 bases, and 8 bases had no gene match. The CDR3 protein is CASSTTSGGVGTDTQYF. CDR3 nucleotide sequence: TGTGCCAGCAGCACCACTAGCGGGGGGGTAGGTACAGATACGCAGTATTTT.

The chain links TRBV7-3 to TRBJ2-1; 8 bases are shared with TRBD2. The V and J ends lost 0 bases and 5 bases, in that order; junction bases with no gene match: 6. The germline CDR1 and CDR2 sequences are SGHTA and FQGTGA. The CDR3 has 16 amino acids. The CDR3 sequence is CASSLTASGFNNEQFF. The CDR3 nucleotides read TGTGCCAGCAGCTTAACGGCTAGCGGGTTCAACAATGAGCAGTTCTTC.

The chain is built from TRBV7-9 and TRBJ2-5; TRBD2 agrees at 10 bases. The germline CDR1 and CDR2 sequences are SEHNR and FQNEAQ (reference sequence). V gave up 5 bases and J gave up 1 base; unmatched junction bases: 16. The CDR3 sequence is 19 residues long. CDR3 in amino acids: CASSHPGGSGGYFQETQYF. CDR3 DNA sequence: TGTGCCAGCAGCCACCCCGGCGGTAGCGGGGGGTATTTCCAAGAGACCCAGTACTTC. The full variable domain, its missing parts supplied by reference TRBV7-9 and TRBJ2-5, is DTGVSQNPRHKITKRGQNVTFRCDPISEHNRLYWYRQTLGQGPEFLTYFQNEAQLEKSRLLSDRFSAERPKGSFSTLEIQRTEQGDSAMYLCASSHPGGSGGYFQETQYFGPGTRLLVL.

The rearrangement joins TRBV19 to TRBJ2-6; D is ambiguous. Between the trimmed V and J ends, which lost 6 bases and 0 bases, there was a span of 9 bases. CDR1 is LNHDA, CDR2 SQIVND, per germline (reference sequence). The CDR3 is 15 residues long. The CDR3 here is CASRTQSSGANVLTF. The CDR3 region has the DNA TGTGCCAGTAGGACTCAAAGCTCTGGGGCCAACGTCCTGACTTTC. The whole variable domain, filled in from reference TRBV19 and TRBJ2-6, reads DGGITQSPKYLFRKEGQNVTLSCEQNLNHDAMYWYRQDPGQGLRLIYYSQIVNDFQKGDIAEGYSVSREKKESFPLTVTSAQKNPTAFYLCASRTQSSGANVLTFGAGSRLTVL.

The DNA of the CDR3 is TGTGCCAGCAGTTGGAGTGGGAATCAGCCCCAGCATTTT. It specifies CASSWSGNQPQHF. The chain couples TRBV27 to TRBJ1-5, with D unclear. V was clipped by 4 bases and J by 4 bases, with 8 bases between them. CDR3 length equals 13 residues. CDR1 and CDR2 (germline): MNHEY, SMNVEV (reference sequence).

Here the CDR3 DNA reads TGTGCCAGCAGTAAAGGACAGGGGGCCAGGCAGCCCCAGCATTTT. Its protein is CASSKGQGARQPQHF. The chain couples TRBV28 to TRBJ1-5, with TRBD1 matching 11 bases. Germline assignment: CDR1 MDHEN and CDR2 SYDVKM. This CDR3 has 15 amino acids. V was clipped by 5 bases and J by 7 bases; unmatched bases: 7.

The rearrangement uses TRBV19 and TRBJ1-2, with D tentatively TRBD1 (5 bases). The CDR3 contains 13 residues. Per germline, CDR1 LNHDA and CDR2 SQIVND (reference sequence). V lost 3 bases to trimming and J lost 5 bases, with 10 bases between them. For the CDR3, the DNA is TGTGCCAGTAGTATGGCGCAGGGTTATGGCTACACCTTC. Protein product: CASSMAQGYGYTF.

V and J are TRBV5-5 and TRBJ1-4; the D gene is possibly TRBD1 (6 bases). Trimming took off 1 base at V and 7 bases at J, with 14 bases between the two ends. The CDR3 is 15 residues long. Germline V lookup: CDR1 SGHKS, CDR2 YYEKEE (reference sequence). Here the CDR3 DNA reads TGTGCCAGCAGCTTGCTAACAGGGTCTAGTGAAAAACTGTTTTTT. It yields the protein CASSLLTGSSEKLFF. Based on the CDR3 plus reference TRBV5-5 and TRBJ1-4, the full variable domain is DAGVTQSPTHLIKTRGQQVTLRCSPISGHKSVSWYQQVLGQGPQFIFQYYEKEERGRGNFPDRFSARQFPNYSSELNVNALLLGDSALYLCASSLLTGSSEKLFFGSGTQLSVL.

The V call is TRBV28, the J call TRBJ1-1; D ambiguous. CDR1 and CDR2 (germline): MDHEN, SYDVKM. The CDR3 loop spans 12 amino acids. V was trimmed by 2 bases and J by 11 bases, leaving 12 bases between them. The CDR3 nucleotides are TGTGCCAGCAGTTTAGGGCAGAGTAACGCTTTCTTT. It yields the protein CASSLGQSNAFF.

This sequence joins TRBV5-6 and TRBJ2-1; 8 nucleotides agree with TRBD2. Germline V CDR1 and CDR2: SGHDT, YYEEEE. The CDR3 is made up of 15 amino acids. With V trimmed by 2 bases and J by 4 bases, 5 bases remained unmatched. The CDR3 DNA is TGTGCCAGCAGCTTCGGCGGGGGGATTTACAATGAGCAGTTCTTC. Its protein is CASSFGGGIYNEQFF.